This T cell receptor (beta chain) was retrieved from a study of cytomegalovirus exposure and HLA in healthy donors. V was pared by 9 bases and J by 4 bases, with 21 bases between. The CDR3 has 15 residues. Germline values: CDR1 LNHNV, CDR2 YYDKDF (reference sequence). The PCR contained 60 Vbeta and 13 Jbeta primers. Libraries were prepared by immunoSEQ multiplex PCR; TCRdb keeps only in-frame clonotypes and omits some of them. The repertoire has more than 150,000 clones, 79% of them found once; the top ten carry approximately 1.5%. The rearrangement links TRBV15 to TRBJ1-2; tentative D call: TRBD1 (5 bases). This TCR derives from a girl under 18 in good health and CMV-seropositive. The material sequenced was PBMCs. The CDR3 region is CATSLTPGETYGYTF. In nucleotides, the CDR3 is TGTGCCACTTCACTTACGCCGGGGGAGACCTATGGCTACACCTTC.